The clone carrying this TCR beta chain was seen more than once but under ten times. The target antigen is unknown. The sample is drawn from a study of immune heterogeneity within non-small cell lung tumors. Study in general: Of all tumors, 4 turned out to be squamous cell carcinomas, over nine were non-squamous carcinomas and 1 was not otherwise specified. Study-level results: Both recurring identical dominant CDR3 beta clonotypes and site-unique high-frequency clones were observed across tumor sites within a patient. Across individual patients, the high-frequency T-cell receptor beta clonotypes were largely distinct.

The authors amplified TCR beta CDR3 by multiplex PCR with 32 V and 13 J primers. Each CDR3 protein gets one entry after TCRdb re-called the multiplex PCR reads with MiXCR. Among fewer than 13,000 distinct CDR3 sequences listed, 25% to 30% were seen once. Template input was genomic DNA from bulk tumor (600 ng per sample). Several spatially distant biopsies were obtained per primary tumor intraoperatively. The cohort was untreated, with newly diagnosed non-small cell lung cancer undergoing curative surgery. All donors had received a new diagnosis of non-small cell lung cancer and were undergoing surgery with curative intent. The CDR3 contains 18 residues. V lost 0 bases and J lost 3, with 22 bases in between. Germline assignment: CDR1 SGHRS and CDR2 YFSETQ.

The chain recombines TRBV5-1 with TRBJ2-7; the D gene is possibly TRBD1 (7 bases). The source material was lung tumor tissue. This clonotype originated in a man aged 45-65 years with non-small cell lung cancer. The chain's CDR3 is CASSLGQGGGRRNYEQYF. DNA of the CDR3: TGCGCCAGCAGCTTGGGGCAGGGGGGAGGACGGAGGAACTACGAGCAGTACTTC.